A selection of T cell receptor beta chains follows, all from one sample in a study of blood T cell repertoires in COVID-19. Profiling relied on immunoSEQ multiplex PCR, and the TCRdb table lists in-frame clones only, not all of them. The sample consists of some 31,000 clones, around 74% of them appearing once. Material: peripheral blood. These receptors were obtained from a woman in her seventies with active or convalescent COVID-19. Both conserved end residues are trimmed from each CDR3. Fields, in order: V gene, CDR3 length, CDR3 protein.

TRBV2 | 15 | ASSELLAGSNTGELF
TRBV2 | 14 | ASRPGGRGSGIVTF
TRBV6-2/TRBV6-3 | 13 | ASSPIRTGDNEQF
TRBV4-3 | 13 | ASSQGLAGQYGYT
TRBV6-6 | 10 | ASSSRGQPQH
TRBV19 | 14 | ASSMARSGGAGGYT
TRBV18 | 10 | ASSPQGGEQF
TRBV18 | 9 | ASSPGETQY
TRBV6-2/TRBV6-3 | 15 | ASSYSNRGGRNQPQH
TRBV5-1 | 12 | ASSGNRVTDTQY
TRBV27 | 14 | ASSRTGSYSNQPQH
TRBV10-3 | 12 | AISDGSGKYEQY
TRBV18 | 11 | ASSGTGNQPQH
TRBV7-2 | 16 | ASSLADGLAGSTDTQY
TRBV11-2 | 12 | ASTPRQGNSPLH
TRBV6-6 | 14 | ASSYGTSGFLDTQY
TRBV11-2 | 13 | ASSLRAGGTDTQY
TRBV5-8 | 13 | ASSLMGQGEQPQH
TRBV9 | 11 | ASSIGGATEAF
TRBV3-1/TRBV3-2 | 16 | ASSQDRRTSGRGYEQY
TRBV19 | 12 | ASNWDTTNYGYT
TRBV24-1 | 11 | ATSLQGSGTQY
TRBV6-2/TRBV6-3 | 13 | ASSGLAGMVNEQF
TRBV2 | 12 | ASVGTGWTNEQF
TRBV3-1/TRBV3-2 | 14 | ASSQTTGTGSVEQY
TRBV7-9 | 9 | ASSLSVTQY
TRBV24-1 | 11 | ATSVSGLGEQY
TRBV28 | 12 | ASSSDRGLNTIY
TRBV5-1 | 14 | ASSLVGLAGTDTQY
TRBV7-9 | 14 | ASSFGDSRGFAEAF
TRBV7-2 | 13 | ASSLTAGWSGELF
TRBV19 | 12 | ASKKRELYNEQF
TRBV2 | 11 | ASSDFRREGYT
TRBV6-1 | 11 | ASSLSGVGGYT
TRBV6-6 | 11 | ASSWDRDGKLF
TRBV15 | 14 | ATSTRRTAGDNEQF
TRBV5-3 | 13 | ARIPRWGRNQPQH
TRBV19 | 12 | ASSIRRESWTQY
TRBV7-2 | 13 | ASSFSLEAQETQY